A single sample gave rise to the 2 T cell receptor beta chains below, sequenced in a study of blood T cell repertoires in COVID-19. The assay was immunoSEQ multiplex PCR, and TCRdb's table has in-frame clones only and misses some. Altogether approximately 500,000 clones are present, 88% being singletons, with the ten largest covering roughly 1.9%. Sample: PBMCs or T cells enriched from blood (not recorded which). The receptor set was obtained from a middle-aged woman who had recovered from COVID-19.

Here the CDR3 reads CASSQDGTGVHEQYF. The CDR3 nucleotides read TGTGCCAGCAGCCAGGATGGGACAGGGGTCCACGAGCAGTACTTC. The chain recombines TRBV11-2 with TRBJ2-7; 10 bases match TRBD1. Germline assignment: CDR1 SGHAT and CDR2 FQNNGV. CDR3 size: 15 residues. Trimming removed 5 bases from V and 5 bases from J; junction bases left unmatched: 9.

The chain links TRBV4-3 to TRBJ1-1; D unclear. CDR3 length equals 15 residues. The germline V and J ends were trimmed by 0 bases and 2 bases, with 10 bases remaining between them. Germline V CDR1 and CDR2: LGHNA, YSLEER. The chain's CDR3 is CASSQDSLSNTEAFF. CDR3 DNA: TGCGCCAGCAGCCAAGATAGTCTTTCCAACACTGAAGCTTTCTTT.